This T cell receptor beta chain was found in a study of shared clonotypes between healthy human individuals. Study summary: Plates per donor: three CD4 naive, three CD4 memory, two CD8 naive, one CD8 memory.

Clones were read by immunoSEQ multiplex PCR, and TCRdb kept only the in-frame ones, dropping some. Of under 2,000,000 clones listed, about 95% are singletons. CD8 cells regarded as naive lacked CD45RO, were positively chosen for CCR7, and omitted terminally differentiated effector memory CD45RA+ cells. The donor population consisted of healthy HIV-negative adults with no recent acute infections or vaccinations. As to this clone: Its specificity is not known.

Notes on the study in general: Rarefaction curves obtained for sorted subsets showed sequencing incomplete despite large depth.

This sequence originates from a man between 18 and 35 years old in good health. The sequencing input was naive CD8+ T cells sorted from blood.

This chain's CDR3 is CASSQGDREGQYF. The CDR3 nucleotides are TGTGCCAGCAGCCAAGGTGACAGGGAGGGGCAGTACTTC. The chain joins TRBV4-2 to TRBJ2-7; D may correspond to TRBD1 or TRBD2 (7 bases each). This CDR3 has 13 residues. V dropped 1 base and J dropped 9 bases, with 13 bases sitting between them. Germline V gives CDR1 LGHNA, CDR2 YNFKEQ.